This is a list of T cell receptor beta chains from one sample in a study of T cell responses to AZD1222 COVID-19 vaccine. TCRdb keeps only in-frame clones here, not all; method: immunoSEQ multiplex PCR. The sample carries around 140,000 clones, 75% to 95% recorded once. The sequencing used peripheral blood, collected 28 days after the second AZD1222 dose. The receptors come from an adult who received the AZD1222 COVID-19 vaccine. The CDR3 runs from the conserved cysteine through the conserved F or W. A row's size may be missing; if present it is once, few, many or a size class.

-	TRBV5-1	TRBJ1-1	CASSQQPNTEAFF
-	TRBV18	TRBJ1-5	CASSPTGADIPHRPQHF
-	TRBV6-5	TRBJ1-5	CASRESNQPQHF
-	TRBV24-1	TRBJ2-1	CATNEWGWDEQFF
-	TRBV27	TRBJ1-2	CASSLKGGSYGYTF
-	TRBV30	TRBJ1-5	CAWSLDSYGPQHF
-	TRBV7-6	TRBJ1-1	CASSPGSLNTEAFF
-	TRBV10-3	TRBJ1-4	CAISESNRDEKLFF
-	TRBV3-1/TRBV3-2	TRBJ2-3	CASSREGTSGGTDTQYF
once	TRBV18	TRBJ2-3	CASSTQASAGTQYF
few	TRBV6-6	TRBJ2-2	CASISGQGTGELFF
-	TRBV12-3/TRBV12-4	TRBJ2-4	CASSSGPKNIQYF
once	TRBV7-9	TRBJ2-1	CASSLVGTGPHEQFF
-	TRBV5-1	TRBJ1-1	CASTGQEGTEAFF
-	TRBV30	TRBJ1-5	CAWSVGAAGNQPQHF
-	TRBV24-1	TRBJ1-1	CATSEGQGPNTEAFF
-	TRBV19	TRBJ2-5	CASSIRSRGEETQYF
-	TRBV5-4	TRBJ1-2	CASSLGEALYGYTF
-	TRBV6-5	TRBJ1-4	CAVMWPAGEKLFF
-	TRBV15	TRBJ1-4	CATSRTTGITNEKLFF
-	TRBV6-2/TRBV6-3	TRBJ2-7	CASSRTGFDYEQYF
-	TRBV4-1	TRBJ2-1	CASSQERGQNEQFF
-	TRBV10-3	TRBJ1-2	CAISSTGAQSGGYTF
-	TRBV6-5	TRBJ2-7	CASRVPGTPPYEQYF
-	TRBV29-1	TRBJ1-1	CSVSVTRRETEAFF
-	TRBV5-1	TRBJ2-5	CASSLVGIQETQYF
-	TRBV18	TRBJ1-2	CASSPTHLLKTGREDYGYTF
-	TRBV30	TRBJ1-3	CAWTLSGQMISGNTIYF
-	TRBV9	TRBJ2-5	CASSDLAEETQYF
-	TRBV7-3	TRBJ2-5	CASSSGQGLTETQYF
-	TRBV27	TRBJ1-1	CASSFTTGPFTEAFF
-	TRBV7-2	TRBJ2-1	CASSFGTPYNEQFF
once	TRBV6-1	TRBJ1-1	CASSESGQKAFF
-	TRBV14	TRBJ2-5	CASSQGTSGGPGETQYF
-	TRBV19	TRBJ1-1	CASSAGPGTEAFF
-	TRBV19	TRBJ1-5	CASSITGGNQPQHF
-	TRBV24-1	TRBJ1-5	CATQRTTNQPQHF
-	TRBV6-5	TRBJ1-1	CASSRIQGTEAFF
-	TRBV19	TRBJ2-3	CASSRTEVWADTQYF
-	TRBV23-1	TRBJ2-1	CASSQSSRDPYNEQFF
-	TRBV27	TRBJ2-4	CASKQHIAKNIQYF